These 5 T cell receptor beta chains came from one sample sequenced in a study of cytomegalovirus exposure and HLA in healthy donors. Produced via immunoSEQ multiplex PCR; TCRdb's table is partial and in-frame only. The sample shows about 130,000 clones, over 85% of them seen only once. The sequencing input was PBMCs. All receptors come from a man younger than 40 in good health and CMV-seronegative.

The chain employs TRBV5-8 and TRBJ2-5; no definite D call. CDR3 length: 12 residues. Germline assignment: CDR1 SGHTS and CDR2 YDEGEE. V was clipped by 0 bases and J by 5 bases, with 5 bases between them. The CDR3 loop reads CASSLARETQYF. CDR3 coding DNA: TGTGCCAGCAGCTTGGCCCGGGAGACCCAGTACTTC.

The chain uses TRBV6-5 and TRBJ1-5; maybe TRBD1 (5 bases). Germline CDR1 MNHEY, CDR2 SVGAGI. V lost 6 bases to trimming and J lost 0 bases, with 12 bases between them. This CDR3 is built from 15 residues. CDR3 residues: CASRSTGYSNQPQHF. In nucleotides, the CDR3 is TGTGCCAGCAGGTCCACAGGTTATAGCAATCAGCCCCAGCATTTT.

This chain joins TRBV11-2 and TRBJ1-6, with D possibly TRBD1 on 6 matching bases. The CDR3 consists of 15 residues. With 4 bases removed from V and 7 bases from J, the gap between germline ends came to 14 bases. The germline gives CDR1 SGHAT, CDR2 FQNNGV. As DNA, the CDR3 is TGTGCCAGCAGCTCTGAAGGGCAGGGGAATTCACCCCTCCACTTT. Its translation is CASSSEGQGNSPLHF. Variable domain in full (rest from reference TRBV11-2 and TRBJ1-6): EAGVAQSPRYKIIEKRQSVAFWCNPISGHATLYWYQQILGQGPKLLIQFQNNGVVDDSQLPKDRFSAERLKGVDSTLKIQPAKLEDSAVYLCASSSEGQGNSPLHFGNGTRLTVT.

V is TRBV6-6 and J is TRBJ1-4, with a possible D match to TRBD1 (5 bases). Germline CDR1 is MNHNY and CDR2 is SVGAGI (reference sequence). This CDR3 is 15 amino acids long. Trimming took off 3 bases at V and 7 bases at J, with 15 bases between the two ends. CDR3 bases: TGTGCCAGCAGTTATGGTGCAGGGATAAGTGAAAAACTGTTTTTT. Residues: CASSYGAGISEKLFF.

The chain is built from TRBV5-1 and TRBJ1-6; TRBD1 aligns across 8 bases. V shed 1 base and J 7 bases; nucleotides not matched to a gene: 10. CDR3 length equals 17 residues. Germline CDR1 SGHRS, CDR2 YFSETQ. CDR3 amino acids: CASSLLPTGVSNSPLHF. The DNA of the CDR3 is TGCGCCAGCAGCTTGCTACCGACAGGGGTCTCAAATTCACCCCTCCACTTT.